Sequencing of this TCR beta chain was carried out in a study of CD8 T cells in ankylosing spondylitis. Germline loops: CDR1 SGHNT, CDR2 YYREEE (reference sequence). The CDR3 length is 14 residues. V lost 1 base, J lost 0 bases, and 7 bases lay in between. Molecular-barcoded quantitative 5'-RACE produced these TCR beta libraries. TCRdb ran MiXCR on the 5' RACE reads and lists one entry per CDR3 protein. The sample carries a few hundred thousand distinct CDR3 sequences, approximately 20% recorded once. This clonotype was seen more than once but under ten times. Antigen specificity is unknown. Study observations and caveats: Several highly homologous variants formed a TCR beta motif that appeared characteristic of ankylosing spondylitis blood. Reportedly, matched ankylosing spondylitis synovial fluid was significantly enriched for disease-linked clones. Past studies reported some motif variants in reactive arthritis synovial fluid and blood.

The chain is built from TRBV5-4 and TRBJ1-1, with no clear D. The receptor's source is a male donor with ankylosing spondylitis. Sample: blood, either unsorted or a sorted T cell fraction (not recorded which). CDR3 coding DNA: TGTGCCAGCAGCTTGCAGAGGATGAACACTGAAGCTTTCTTT. It yields the protein CASSLQRMNTEAFF.